This TCR beta chain was sequenced for a study of T cell responses to AZD1222 COVID-19 vaccine. J was trimmed by 5 bases and V by 3 bases; bases with no gene match: 12. This CDR3 is 16 amino acids long. The germline CDR1 and CDR2 sequences are LNHDA and SQIVND (reference sequence). Sequencing was performed with immunoSEQ multiplex PCR; in TCRdb, only in-frame clones are kept and a portion is missing. Here the sample spans 140,000 to 150,000 clones, roughly 91% being singletons. The sequenced sample was peripheral blood, obtained on day 0 of AZD1222 vaccination. This receptor was obtained from an adult in good health. J is TRBJ2-7 and V is TRBV19, with 8 bases identical to TRBD1. Here the CDR3 reads CASSIAAGQAINEQYF. The CDR3 bases are TGTGCCAGTAGTATTGCGGCGGGACAGGCGATCAACGAGCAGTACTTC. Based on the CDR3 plus reference TRBV19 and TRBJ2-7, the full variable domain is DGGITQSPKYLFRKEGQNVTLSCEQNLNHDAMYWYRQDPGQGLRLIYYSQIVNDFQKGDIAEGYSVSREKKESFPLTVTSAQKNPTAFYLCASSIAAGQAINEQYFGPGTRLTVT.